The rows below give T cell receptor beta chains drawn from one sample of a study of blood T cell repertoires in COVID-19. Sequencing was performed with immunoSEQ multiplex PCR; in TCRdb, only in-frame clones are kept and a portion is missing. Among about 180,000 clones listed, 86% were seen once. The specimen was peripheral blood. Source of these receptors: a woman in her twenties or thirties with active or convalescent COVID-19. The CDR3 runs from the conserved cysteine through the conserved F or W. D genes are given only for firm matches. Some rows mark clone size as missing; the rest say once, few, many or name a class of expanded clone.

J | V | D | size | DNA | CDR3
TRBJ1-5 | TRBV5-5 | TRBD1 | NA | TGTGCCAGCAGCTTGGAACAGACAGGGCCCCTCAATCAGCCCCAGCATTTT | CASSLEQTGPLNQPQHF
TRBJ1-2 | TRBV6-6 | NA | NA | TGTGCCAGCAAACCCACAGGAAACTATGGCTACACCTTC | CASKPTGNYGYTF
TRBJ1-2 | TRBV19 | TRBD1 | NA | TGTGCCAGTAGTATAGGGACAGGGGGCTATGGCTACACCTTC | CASSIGTGGYGYTF
TRBJ1-5 | TRBV5-6 | TRBD1 | NA | TGTGCCAGCAGCTATCAACCGGGACAGGGGCTGTATAGCAATCAGCCCCAGCATTTT | CASSYQPGQGLYSNQPQHF
TRBJ2-1 | TRBV24-1 | TRBD2 | NA | TGTGCCACCAGTGATTTGATGGCTAGCGGCTCCTACAATGAGCAGTTCTTC | CATSDLMASGSYNEQFF
TRBJ2-2 | TRBV15 | TRBD2 | once | TGTGCCACCAGCAGAGATGTCCAGGGAGGGACCGGGGAGCTGTTTTTT | CATSRDVQGGTGELFF
TRBJ2-5 | TRBV18 | TRBD1 | few | TGTGCCAGCTCCCCGACAGGGGAACAGACCCAGTACTTC | CASSPTGEQTQYF
TRBJ2-1 | TRBV10-3 | TRBD2 | NA | TGTGCCATCAGTGAAGGAAGGACTAGCGGGGGCAATGAGCAGTTCTTC | CAISEGRTSGGNEQFF
TRBJ1-2 | TRBV11-2 | NA | NA | TGTGCCAGCAGCCCAACCGGCCTGCAGGGTTACACCTTC | CASSPTGLQGYTF
TRBJ2-5 | TRBV28 | NA | NA | TGTGCCAGCAGTTTTGCTCTCCTTCCTAAGACCCAGTACTTC | CASSFALLPKTQYF
TRBJ1-4 | TRBV5-4 | TRBD1 | once | TGTGCCAGCAGCGGACAGGGTTCAACTAATGAAAAACTGTTTTTT | CASSGQGSTNEKLFF
TRBJ1-2 | TRBV28 | NA | NA | TGTGCCAGCAGTCCTTCGACTCCGATTGGCTACACCTTC | CASSPSTPIGYTF
TRBJ1-6 | TRBV9 | NA | NA | TGTGCCAGCAGCGTAGGGGGGGGAGATAATTCACCCCTCCACTTT | CASSVGGGDNSPLHF
TRBJ2-2 | TRBV11-3 | NA | NA | TGTGCCAGCAGAATTAAGGGGACCGGGGAGCTGTTTTTT | CASRIKGTGELFF
TRBJ2-2 | TRBV7-9 | TRBD1 | few | TGTGCCAGCAGCTTCATCGGGACAGGGAACACCGGGGAGCTGTTTTTT | CASSFIGTGNTGELFF
TRBJ2-7 | TRBV7-9 | NA | NA | TGTGCCAGCAGCTCGCAGTCAACCCCCTACGAGCAGTACTTC | CASSSQSTPYEQYF
TRBJ1-1 | TRBV11-3 | TRBD1 | NA | TGTGCCAGCAGCTTAGACGTTCACAGGGGTAACACTGAAGCTTTCTTT | CASSLDVHRGNTEAFF
TRBJ2-1 | TRBV6-5 | NA | NA | TGTGCCAGCAGTTACTCCCGCGGATTCGGGGAGCAGTTCTTC | CASSYSRGFGEQFF
TRBJ1-1 | TRBV5-4 | TRBD1 | NA | TGTGCCAGCAGCTGGATAACAGGGGGAATTTCTGAAGCTTTCTTT | CASSWITGGISEAFF
TRBJ2-3 | TRBV18 | TRBD1 | NA | TGTGCCAGCTCAAAAACGGACCTGGGACAGTACACAGATACGCAGTATTTT | CASSKTDLGQYTDTQYF
TRBJ2-5 | TRBV6-2/TRBV6-3 | NA | NA | TGTGCCAGCAGTAAAACAGGAGAAGAGACCCAGTACTTC | CASSKTGEETQYF
TRBJ2-1 | TRBV18 | TRBD2 | NA | TGTGCCAGCTCCCAGGGACTAGATATTGGGGAGCAGTTCTTC | CASSQGLDIGEQFF
TRBJ1-1 | TRBV18 | NA | NA | TGTGCCAGCTCACCCTACGGGGGGAACACTGAAGCTTTCTTT | CASSPYGGNTEAFF
TRBJ1-5 | TRBV12-3/TRBV12-4 | NA | NA | TGTGCCAGCAGAGCAGGGAATCAGCCCCAGCATTTT | CASRAGNQPQHF
TRBJ2-5 | TRBV6-5 | TRBD1 | NA | TGTGCCAGCAGGACCGGACAGGGTCCCTGGTGGTACTTC | CASRTGQGPWWYF
TRBJ2-7 | TRBV5-1 | NA | NA | TGCGCCAGCAGCTTGGGAGGACAGCCTACCACCTACGAGCAGTACTTC | CASSLGGQPTTYEQYF
TRBJ2-4 | TRBV28 | NA | NA | TGTGCCAGCAGCCGTCAGGAAGTCAGGCAATACTTC | CASSRQEVRQYF
TRBJ1-2 | TRBV6-2/TRBV6-3 | TRBD1 | once | TGTGCCAGCAGTTTCGACAGGGGGCGCGAATCTGTTGGCTACACCTTC | CASSFDRGRESVGYTF
TRBJ1-4 | TRBV19 | TRBD1 | NA | TGTGCCAGTGGACAGGGGTTAGCTAATGAAAAACTGTTTTTT | CASGQGLANEKLFF
TRBJ2-5 | TRBV15 | TRBD2 | NA | TGTGCCACCGGAGCGGGGGGAAATCAAGAGACCCAGTACTTC | CATGAGGNQETQYF
TRBJ1-2 | TRBV18 | NA | NA | TGTGCCAGCTCACCACGGTTAACAGGGAAGGGGGACTATGGCTACACCTTC | CASSPRLTGKGDYGYTF
TRBJ1-1 | TRBV10-2 | TRBD1 | once | TGCGCCAGCGGCGGGACAGGGAACACTGAAGCTTTCTTT | CASGGTGNTEAFF
TRBJ1-5 | TRBV11-2 | NA | NA | TGTGCCAGCAGCTTAGCCCCAGGGAGCAATCAGCCCCAGCATTTT | CASSLAPGSNQPQHF
TRBJ1-1 | TRBV5-4 | NA | NA | TGTGCCAGCAGCCCCATTGGTGGCACCCCGGGTTTCTTT | CASSPIGGTPGFF
TRBJ1-1 | TRBV9 | NA | NA | TGTGCCAGCAGCGTAGGAGGTATTACTGAAGCTTTCTTT | CASSVGGITEAFF
TRBJ1-6 | TRBV5-1 | NA | NA | TGCGCCAGCAGCTTGGGACAGGCGGGCTCCTATAATTCACCCCTCCACTTT | CASSLGQAGSYNSPLHF
TRBJ1-1 | TRBV11-3 | TRBD1 | NA | TGTGCCAGCAGCTTGGGACAGCCGAACACTGAAGCTTTCTTT | CASSLGQPNTEAFF
TRBJ1-1 | TRBV3-1/TRBV3-2 | TRBD1 | NA | TGTGCCAGCAGCCAAGTCTACAGGGGAGCTGAAGCTTTCTTT | CASSQVYRGAEAFF
TRBJ1-1 | TRBV30 | NA | once | TGTGCCTGGCGTTTCGGCAGGGACACTGAAGCTTTCTTT | CAWRFGRDTEAFF
TRBJ2-7 | TRBV11-3 | NA | NA | TGTGCCAGCAGCTTAGTGTCTTACGGGGACTCCTACGAGCAGTACTTC | CASSLVSYGDSYEQYF
TRBJ1-1 | TRBV2 | TRBD1 | once | TGTGCCAGCACTCGTGTAGACAGGGACGGCACTGAAGCTTTCTTT | CASTRVDRDGTEAFF
TRBJ2-7 | TRBV7-2 | TRBD1 | NA | TGTGCCAGCAGATACCGGGGTACAGGGGGAACCTACGAGCAGTACTTC | CASRYRGTGGTYEQYF